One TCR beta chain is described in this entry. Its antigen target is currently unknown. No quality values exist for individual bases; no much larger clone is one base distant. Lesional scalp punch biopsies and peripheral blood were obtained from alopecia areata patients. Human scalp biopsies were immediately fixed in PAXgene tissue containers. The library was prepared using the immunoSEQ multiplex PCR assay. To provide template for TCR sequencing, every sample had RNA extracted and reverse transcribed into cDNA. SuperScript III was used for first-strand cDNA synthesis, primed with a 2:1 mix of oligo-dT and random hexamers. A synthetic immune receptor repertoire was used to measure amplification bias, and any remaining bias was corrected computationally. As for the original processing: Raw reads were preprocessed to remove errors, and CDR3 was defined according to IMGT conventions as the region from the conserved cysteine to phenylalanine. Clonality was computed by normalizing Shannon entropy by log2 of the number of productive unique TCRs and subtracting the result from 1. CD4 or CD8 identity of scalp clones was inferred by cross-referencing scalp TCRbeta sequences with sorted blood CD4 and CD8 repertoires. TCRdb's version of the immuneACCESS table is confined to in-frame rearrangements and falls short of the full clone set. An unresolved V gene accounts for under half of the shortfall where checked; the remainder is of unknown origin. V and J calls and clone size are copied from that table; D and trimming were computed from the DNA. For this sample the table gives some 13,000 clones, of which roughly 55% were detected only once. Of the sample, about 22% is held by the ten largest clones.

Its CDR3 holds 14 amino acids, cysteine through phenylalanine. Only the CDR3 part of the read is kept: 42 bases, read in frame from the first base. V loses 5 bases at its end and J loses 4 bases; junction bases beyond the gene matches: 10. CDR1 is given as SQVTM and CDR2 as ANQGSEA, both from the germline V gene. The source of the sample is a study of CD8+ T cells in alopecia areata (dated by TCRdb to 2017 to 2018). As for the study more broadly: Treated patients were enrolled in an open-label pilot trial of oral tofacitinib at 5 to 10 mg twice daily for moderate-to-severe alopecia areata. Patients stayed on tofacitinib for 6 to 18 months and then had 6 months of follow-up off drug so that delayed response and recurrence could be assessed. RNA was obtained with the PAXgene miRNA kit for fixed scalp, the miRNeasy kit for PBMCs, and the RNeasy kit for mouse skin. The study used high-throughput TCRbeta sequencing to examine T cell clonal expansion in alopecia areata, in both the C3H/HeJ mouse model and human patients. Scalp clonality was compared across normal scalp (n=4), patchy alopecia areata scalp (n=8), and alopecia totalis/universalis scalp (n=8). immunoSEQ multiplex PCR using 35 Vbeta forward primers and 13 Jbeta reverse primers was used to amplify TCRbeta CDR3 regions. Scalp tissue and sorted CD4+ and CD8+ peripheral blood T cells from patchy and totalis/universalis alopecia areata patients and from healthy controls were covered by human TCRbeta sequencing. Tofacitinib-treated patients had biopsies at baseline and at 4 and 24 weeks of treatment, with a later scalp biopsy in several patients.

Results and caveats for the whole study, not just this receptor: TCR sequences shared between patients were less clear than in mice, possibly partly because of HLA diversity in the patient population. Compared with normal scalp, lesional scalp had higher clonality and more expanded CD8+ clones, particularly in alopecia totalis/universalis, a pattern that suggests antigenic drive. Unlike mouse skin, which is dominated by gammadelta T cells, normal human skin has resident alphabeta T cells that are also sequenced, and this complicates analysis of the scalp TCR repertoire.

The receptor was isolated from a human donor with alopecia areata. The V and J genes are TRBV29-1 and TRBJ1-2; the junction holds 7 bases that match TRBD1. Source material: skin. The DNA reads TGCAGCGTTTTTTCCGACGGGACAGTCTATGGCTACACCTTC. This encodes CSVFSDGTVYGYTF. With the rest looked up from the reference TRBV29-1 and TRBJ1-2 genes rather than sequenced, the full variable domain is SAVISQKPSRDICQRGTSLTIQCQVDSQVTMMFWYRQQPGQSLTLIATANQGSEATYESGFVIDKFPISRPNLTFSTLTVSNMSPEDSSIYLCSVFSDGTVYGYTFGSGTRLTVV.